This TCR beta chain originates from a study of blood T cell repertoires in COVID-19. Overall study: Sources were T cells, B-cell-depleted T cells, or PBMCs; the material itself was cDNA or gDNA.

In the authors' workflow: How many nucleated cells were present was estimated from reference gene primer amplification. Profiled with immunoSEQ multiplex PCR; TCRdb holds only in-frame clones, not every one. Clonal size and the V and J genes are those of that table, whereas D and trimming came from the DNA. The profile covers hundreds of thousands of clones, with 85% to 90% appearing a single time and roughly 14% taken by the ten largest. The CDR3 runs 15 residues. The V gene end was trimmed by 5 bases and the J gene end by 2 bases; junction bases not matched to a gene: 7. Per germline, CDR1 SGHTA and CDR2 FQGNSA.

The chain uses TRBV7-2 and TRBJ2-7, with 9 bases identical to TRBD1. This clonotype was sampled from a woman in her fifties or sixties with acute COVID-19. The sample was PBMCs or T cells enriched from blood (not recorded which). The DNA of the CDR3 is TGTGCCAGCAGCCCCGGGACAGGGACCCCCTACGAGCAGTACTTC. Protein: CASSPGTGTPYEQYF.